This is a list of T cell receptor beta chains from one sample in a study of shared clonotypes between healthy human individuals. This table comes from immunoSEQ multiplex PCR, and its TCRdb copy is limited to in-frame clones, with some not included. The sample shows a few million clones, about 92% of them seen only once. The sequencing input was naive CD4+ T cells from PBMCs. The receptor source for this set is a man aged 18-30 years in good health. Some clones in this sample may be carry-over from other donors' samples. CDR3s include the opening cysteine and the closing phenylalanine or tryptophan. D genes are given only for firm matches. Where a row states a size, it is once, few, many or the class of an expanded clone; other rows omit it.

cdr3_nt: TGTGCCTGGAGCGAGGGGGGAACCGGGGAGCTGTTTTTT
cdr3_aa: CAWSEGGTGELFF
d_call: .
v_call: TRBV30
j_call: TRBJ2-2
cdr3_length: 13
clone_size: few

cdr3_nt: TGTGCCAGCAGGGCTTACGCGGGGCAGGGCTACACCTTC
cdr3_aa: CASRAYAGQGYTF
d_call: .
v_call: TRBV6-5
j_call: TRBJ1-2
cdr3_length: 13
clone_size: .

cdr3_nt: TGTGCCAGCAGCCCTCGGGACAGAGGCTACACCTTC
cdr3_aa: CASSPRDRGYTF
d_call: TRBD1
v_call: TRBV9
j_call: TRBJ1-2
cdr3_length: 12
clone_size: few

cdr3_nt: TGTGCCAGTCGATTGACAGGAGGGAACACCGGGGAGCTGTTTTTT
cdr3_aa: CASRLTGGNTGELFF
d_call: .
v_call: TRBV19
j_call: TRBJ2-2
cdr3_length: 15
clone_size: .

cdr3_nt: TGTGCCACCAGCAGAGATTTGGGCCGTCTGAACACTGAAGCTTTCTTT
cdr3_aa: CATSRDLGRLNTEAFF
d_call: .
v_call: TRBV15
j_call: TRBJ1-1
cdr3_length: 16
clone_size: .

cdr3_nt: TGCGCCAGCAGCTATACGCCTGCCGGGACTAGCGGGAGCTATGAGCAGTTCTTC
cdr3_aa: CASSYTPAGTSGSYEQFF
d_call: TRBD2
v_call: TRBV5-1
j_call: TRBJ2-1
cdr3_length: 18
clone_size: .

cdr3_nt: TGTGCCAGCAGCCAGTGTCCCCGGCCCTCCGAGCAGTACTTC
cdr3_aa: CASSQCPRPSEQYF
d_call: .
v_call: TRBV25-1
j_call: TRBJ2-7
cdr3_length: 14
clone_size: .

cdr3_nt: TGTGCCAGCAGCTCCACTAGCGGGAGGGCCCAAAGGGGGAATGAGCAGTTCTTC
cdr3_aa: CASSSTSGRAQRGNEQFF
d_call: TRBD2
v_call: TRBV4-2
j_call: TRBJ2-1
cdr3_length: 18
clone_size: .

cdr3_nt: TGTGCCAGCAGTAGGACAGGGGTCACCGGGGAGCTGTTTTTT
cdr3_aa: CASSRTGVTGELFF
d_call: TRBD1
v_call: TRBV9
j_call: TRBJ2-2
cdr3_length: 14
clone_size: .

cdr3_nt: TGCGCCAGCAGCTTGGGCCGGGACACTGAAGCTTTCTTT
cdr3_aa: CASSLGRDTEAFF
d_call: .
v_call: TRBV5-1
j_call: TRBJ1-1
cdr3_length: 13
clone_size: once

cdr3_nt: TGTGCCAGCTCACCAGGAACGGGACAGAGCTCCTACGAGCAGTACTTC
cdr3_aa: CASSPGTGQSSYEQYF
d_call: TRBD1
v_call: TRBV18
j_call: TRBJ2-7
cdr3_length: 16
clone_size: .

cdr3_nt: TGTGCCAGCAGCTCACAGGAGAACACTGAAGCTTTCTTT
cdr3_aa: CASSSQENTEAFF
d_call: .
v_call: TRBV7-6
j_call: TRBJ1-1
cdr3_length: 13
clone_size: .

cdr3_nt: TGCGCCAGCAGCCAGAGGGGGCCGGGACAGGGCCCCCACGAGCAGTACTTC
cdr3_aa: CASSQRGPGQGPHEQYF
d_call: TRBD1
v_call: TRBV4-1
j_call: TRBJ2-7
cdr3_length: 17
clone_size: .

cdr3_nt: TGTGCCAGCAGGGAGACAGGGGCCAATCAGCCCCAGCATTTT
cdr3_aa: CASRETGANQPQHF
d_call: TRBD1
v_call: TRBV28
j_call: TRBJ1-5
cdr3_length: 14
clone_size: .

cdr3_nt: TGTGCCAGCAGTTTGCGCCTGACGGCGCCCCAGCATTTT
cdr3_aa: CASSLRLTAPQHF
d_call: .
v_call: TRBV28
j_call: TRBJ1-5
cdr3_length: 13
clone_size: .

cdr3_nt: TGTGCCAGCAGCCGGACTAGCGGGGAGGCCGGGGAGCTGTTTTTT
cdr3_aa: CASSRTSGEAGELFF
d_call: TRBD2
v_call: TRBV7-3
j_call: TRBJ2-2
cdr3_length: 15
clone_size: .

cdr3_nt: TGTGCCAGCAGCTCGGGACATCCTAGGGAGCTGTTTTTT
cdr3_aa: CASSSGHPRELFF
d_call: .
v_call: TRBV7-6
j_call: TRBJ2-2
cdr3_length: 13
clone_size: once

cdr3_nt: TGTGCCAGCAGGCCTGGTGGGGGCTTGGAGTATGGCTACACCTTC
cdr3_aa: CASRPGGGLEYGYTF
d_call: .
v_call: TRBV6-6
j_call: TRBJ1-2
cdr3_length: 15
clone_size: once

cdr3_nt: TGTGCCAGCAGTAACGGACAGGCCACAGATACGCAGTATTTT
cdr3_aa: CASSNGQATDTQYF
d_call: TRBD1
v_call: TRBV6-1
j_call: TRBJ2-3
cdr3_length: 14
clone_size: .

cdr3_nt: TGTGCCAGCAGAAAGGACAGGGAAGCTAACTATGGCTACACCTTC
cdr3_aa: CASRKDREANYGYTF
d_call: TRBD1
v_call: TRBV6-5
j_call: TRBJ1-2
cdr3_length: 15
clone_size: .

cdr3_nt: TGCGCCAGCAGCTCGACGGGGGGAGAGACCCAGTACTTC
cdr3_aa: CASSSTGGETQYF
d_call: TRBD2
v_call: TRBV5-1
j_call: TRBJ2-5
cdr3_length: 13
clone_size: .

cdr3_nt: TGTGCCAGCAGGGCCTACCTAGAGGGACACCCCTTC
cdr3_aa: CASRAYLEGHPF
d_call: .
v_call: TRBV2
j_call: TRBJ1-2
cdr3_length: 12
clone_size: .

cdr3_nt: TGTGCCAGCAGCCGACAGGGGGACGGGGAGACCCAGTACTTC
cdr3_aa: CASSRQGDGETQYF
d_call: TRBD1
v_call: TRBV6-5
j_call: TRBJ2-5
cdr3_length: 14
clone_size: .

cdr3_nt: TGTGCCAGCAGTTTGGCGGGACAGGGAATTTATCGCACAGATACGCAGTATTTT
cdr3_aa: CASSLAGQGIYRTDTQYF
d_call: TRBD1
v_call: TRBV28
j_call: TRBJ2-3
cdr3_length: 18
clone_size: .

cdr3_nt: TGTGCCATCAAGAACGGTCCTGCGCCCGATGAGCAGTTCTTC
cdr3_aa: CAIKNGPAPDEQFF
d_call: .
v_call: TRBV10-3
j_call: TRBJ2-1
cdr3_length: 14
clone_size: .

cdr3_nt: TGTGCCATCAACGCGGACGTGACCTCCTACGAGCAGTACTTC
cdr3_aa: CAINADVTSYEQYF
d_call: .
v_call: TRBV10-3
j_call: TRBJ2-7
cdr3_length: 14
clone_size: .

cdr3_nt: TGTGCCAGCAGCCCGACAGGGATTTGGGGTCAGCCCCAGCATTTT
cdr3_aa: CASSPTGIWGQPQHF
d_call: TRBD1
v_call: TRBV7-7
j_call: TRBJ1-5
cdr3_length: 15
clone_size: once

cdr3_nt: TGTGCCTGGAGGGTCGGGTCTAGGGACGAGCAGTACTTC
cdr3_aa: CAWRVGSRDEQYF
d_call: .
v_call: TRBV30
j_call: TRBJ2-7
cdr3_length: 13
clone_size: .

cdr3_nt: TGTGCCTGGACCCGCGACTTCTCAGAGACCCAGTACTTC
cdr3_aa: CAWTRDFSETQYF
d_call: .
v_call: TRBV30
j_call: TRBJ2-5
cdr3_length: 13
clone_size: .

cdr3_nt: TGTGCCAGCAGCTTGACCCCGGAGCCTCCCCAGTACTTC
cdr3_aa: CASSLTPEPPQYF
d_call: .
v_call: TRBV5-4
j_call: TRBJ2-5
cdr3_length: 13
clone_size: .

cdr3_nt: TGCGCCAGCAGCTGGGGGACTAGCGGGAGCCAGCAGTACTTC
cdr3_aa: CASSWGTSGSQQYF
d_call: TRBD2
v_call: TRBV5-1
j_call: TRBJ2-7
cdr3_length: 14
clone_size: .

cdr3_nt: TGTGCCAGTAGTACCGGTGCAGCGGGGCGGCGGGCCCAGTACTTC
cdr3_aa: CASSTGAAGRRAQYF
d_call: TRBD2
v_call: TRBV19
j_call: TRBJ2-5
cdr3_length: 15
clone_size: .

cdr3_nt: TGCGCCAGCAGCATGTCGAGAAGTGAGTCCGAGCAGTACTTC
cdr3_aa: CASSMSRSESEQYF
d_call: .
v_call: TRBV5-1
j_call: TRBJ2-7
cdr3_length: 14
clone_size: .

cdr3_nt: TGTGCCAGCAGTCCGCGTAACTATGGCTACACCTTC
cdr3_aa: CASSPRNYGYTF
d_call: .
v_call: TRBV28
j_call: TRBJ1-2
cdr3_length: 12
clone_size: .

cdr3_nt: TGTGCCAGCAGTCACCGGGGACAGGGCGACGAGCAGTACTTC
cdr3_aa: CASSHRGQGDEQYF
d_call: TRBD1
v_call: TRBV28
j_call: TRBJ2-7
cdr3_length: 14
clone_size: .

cdr3_nt: TGCGCCAGCAGCCAAGAGGAAGACACGGGACGGGAAAAACTGTTTTTT
cdr3_aa: CASSQEEDTGREKLFF
d_call: .
v_call: TRBV4-1
j_call: TRBJ1-4
cdr3_length: 16
clone_size: .

cdr3_nt: TGTGCCAGCAGCCAAGATCAGGTGCGAGCTAGCGGGAGAACAGATACGCAGTATTTT
cdr3_aa: CASSQDQVRASGRTDTQYF
d_call: TRBD2
v_call: TRBV4-2
j_call: TRBJ2-3
cdr3_length: 19
clone_size: once

cdr3_nt: TGTGCCAGCAGCTTAGCTATTAGGGGCCTAGGGGAGCTGTTTTTT
cdr3_aa: CASSLAIRGLGELFF
d_call: .
v_call: TRBV7-8
j_call: TRBJ2-2
cdr3_length: 15
clone_size: once